These 8 T cell receptor beta chains share one sample of origin, sequenced in a study of blood T cell repertoires in COVID-19. Sequencing used immunoSEQ multiplex PCR; TCRdb keeps in-frame clones, though not all of them. The sample lists fewer than 70,000 clones; 79% were seen once. Sequencing was carried out using peripheral blood. These receptor sequences come from a man aged 55 to 69 with acute or convalescent COVID-19.

The chain employs TRBV4-1 and TRBJ2-5; 11 bases agree with TRBD2. Trimming removed 5 bases from V and 2 bases from J; junction bases left unmatched: 4. Germline CDR1 reads MGHRA; CDR2 reads YSYEKL. The CDR3 consists of 15 residues. CDR3 residues: CASSARLAGQETQYF. In DNA form, the CDR3 reads TGCGCCAGCAGCGCTCGACTAGCGGGACAAGAGACCCAGTACTTC.

The chain joins TRBV27 to TRBJ1-5; D unclear. Germline CDR1 MNHEY, CDR2 SMNVEV (reference sequence). Trimming stripped 6 bases from V and 4 bases from J, with 7 bases between. The CDR3 has 12 residues. The chain's CDR3 is CASRFMNQPQHF. The DNA for the CDR3 is TGTGCCAGCAGGTTCATGAATCAGCCCCAGCATTTT.

For this clone: This same CDR3 is encoded by further DNA sequences in the sample. CDR3 DNA sequence: TGTGCCAGCAGCTTCCGGACAGGGAGCGAAAAACTGTTTTTT. It specifies CASSFRTGSEKLFF. The chain uses TRBV7-2 and TRBJ1-4; TRBD1 aligns across 8 bases. With 3 bases clipped from V and 8 bases from J, the junction kept 5 bases outside the gene matches. The CDR3 runs to 14 residues. From germline, CDR1 is SGHTA and CDR2 FQGNSA.

This chain connects TRBV24-1 to TRBJ1-1; TRBD1 might be the D (5 bases). With 10 bases removed from V and 5 bases from J, the gap between germline ends came to 22 bases. Looked up from germline, CDR1 is KGHDR and CDR2 is SFDVKD. This CDR3 spans 15 amino acids. CDR3 in amino acids: CATSPTGGDETEAFF. The CDR3, as DNA: TGTGCCACTTCGCCTACTGGGGGGGACGAGACTGAAGCTTTCTTT.

The rearrangement uses TRBV7-9 and TRBJ1-1; 8 nucleotides align to TRBD1. CDR1 is SEHNR, CDR2 FQNEAQ, per germline (reference sequence). V dropped 2 bases and J dropped 1; count of bases not matched to a gene: 3. The CDR3 runs to 15 residues. The CDR3 sequence: CASSLIGTGNTEAFF. In nucleotides, the CDR3 is TGTGCCAGCAGCTTAATCGGGACAGGGAACACTGAAGCTTTCTTT.

The chain carries TRBV28 and TRBJ1-2; 9 nucleotides agree with TRBD1. The CDR3 sequence is 14 residues long. V trimming: 1 base; J trimming: 6 bases; junction bases outside the gene matches: 3. Germline CDR1 reads MDHEN; CDR2 reads SYDVKM. CDR3 in amino acids: CASSLLGTGNGYTF. Written as DNA, the CDR3 is TGTGCCAGCAGTTTATTGGGGACAGGGAATGGCTACACCTTC.

The chain uses TRBV6-1 and TRBJ1-5; the D is unclear. This CDR3 is built from 18 residues. The V gene's germline CDR1 is MNHNS and CDR2 SASEGT. The V end was cut by 0 bases, the J end by 5 bases, with 20 bases between. The CDR3: CASSEAVSGQVNDQPQHF. CDR3 nucleotide sequence: TGTGCCAGCAGTGAAGCGGTATCCGGCCAGGTCAACGATCAGCCCCAGCATTTT.

The genes are TRBV11-2 and TRBJ1-2, with 7 bases matching TRBD1. The CDR3 runs to 15 residues. Germline assignment: CDR1 SGHAT and CDR2 FQNNGV. V lost 4 bases and J lost 0; bases outside the gene matches: 5. The CDR3 region has the DNA TGTGCCAGCAGCTACTTAGGGACAGCTAACTATGGCTACACCTTC. Translation: CASSYLGTANYGYTF.